The T cell receptor (beta chain) described here comes from a study of cytomegalovirus exposure and HLA in healthy donors. The CDR3 loop spans 20 amino acids. J gave up 0 bases and V 0 bases, and 10 bases lay outside the gene matches. Germline-derived CDR1 and CDR2 are LNHNV and YYDKDF (reference sequence). In the case of this clone: Its antigen is unidentified.

The study, taken as a whole, reports: Previous analysis showed most TCR beta V segments were productive about 90% or about 30% of the time. It was confirmed in vitro that a few of the CMV-associated chains were specific for CMV antigens. In a later analysis, DRB1 alleles had the most associated TCRs; HLA-C alleles the fewest.

13 Jbeta primers and 60 Vbeta primers were used for the PCR. Only in-frame clones appear in the TCRdb table, and some are missing; sequencing was by immunoSEQ multiplex PCR. The data contain about 180,000 clones, 75% to 85% of them singletons. Sequenced: PBMCs. The source of this sequence is a woman aged 18-29 years in good health and CMV-seropositive. The chain carries TRBV15 and TRBJ2-1; 11 nucleotides align to TRBD2. In DNA, the CDR3 is TGTGCCACCAGCAGAGAATCTAGCGGGGGGTTCTTCTTCTCCTACAATGAGCAGTTCTTC. Residues: CATSRESSGGFFFSYNEQFF.